A single T cell receptor beta chain is shown here with its context. The data were obtained in a study of blood T cell repertoires in COVID-19. Study at large: Both acute and convalescent COVID-19 samples were obtained from the United States, Italy and Spain. PBMCs, B-cell-depleted T cells, or T cells provided the cDNA or gDNA that made up the material.

Seattle participants joined during active infection and were tracked over time. As originally analysed: Nucleated cell counts were estimated from reference gene primer amplification. Here immunoSEQ multiplex PCR was the method, and the copy in TCRdb shows in-frame clones only, minus some. V and J calls and clone size are copied from that table; D and trimming were computed from the DNA. The repertoire holds roughly 200,000 clones, with roughly 84% as singletons. The germline CDR1 and CDR2 sequences are SGHAT and FQNNGV. J gave up 8 bases and V 1 base, and 3 bases lay outside the gene matches. This CDR3 has 15 amino acids.

Sequencing was performed on peripheral blood. The rearrangement uses TRBV11-2 and TRBJ2-1; TRBD2 aligns across 12 bases. The clonotype was recovered from a woman of 80 years or more with COVID-19, enrolled during active disease. This CDR3 is CASSLGLAGVYEQFF. CDR3 sequence (DNA): TGTGCCAGCAGCTTAGGACTAGCGGGGGTATATGAGCAGTTCTTC. The variable domain in full, with the rest retrieved from reference TRBV11-2 and TRBJ2-1, is EAGVAQSPRYKIIEKRQSVAFWCNPISGHATLYWYQQILGQGPKLLIQFQNNGVVDDSQLPKDRFSAERLKGVDSTLKIQPAKLEDSAVYLCASSLGLAGVYEQFFGPGTRLTVL.